These 19 T cell receptor beta chains were sequenced from one sample in a study of T cells in Graves' hyperthyroidism and ophthalmopathy. It was RNA transcripts that yielded the amplified TCR beta CDR3 regions. Carried out on the TCR CDR3, a first-round RT-PCR used the HTBI primer set. TCRdb called the multiplex PCR reads again in MiXCR, with one record for every CDR3 protein. The table has about 500,000 distinct CDR3 sequences, around 14% seen once. Specimen: blood. These receptors were obtained from a woman younger than 35 with Graves' hyperthyroidism.

This clonotype was observed at least ten times. The V call is TRBV20-1, the J call TRBJ1-4; 8 bases line up with TRBD1. This CDR3 is 15 amino acids long. V lost 5 bases to trimming and J lost 5 bases; unmatched junction nucleotides: 10. Germline values: CDR1 DFQATT, CDR2 SNEGSKA (reference sequence). This CDR3 is CSARRDRGPNEKLFF. DNA of the CDR3: TGCAGTGCTCGACGAGACAGGGGACCGAATGAAAAACTGTTTTTT.

V and J are TRBV7-9 and TRBJ2-5; perhaps TRBD2 as D (6 bases). Germline V lookup: CDR1 SEHNR, CDR2 FQNEAQ (reference sequence). The CDR3 extends over 13 amino acids. Trimming took off 2 bases at V and 7 bases at J, with 11 bases between the two ends. CDR3 loop: CASSLTSTGTQYF. Here the CDR3 DNA reads TGTGCCAGCAGCTTAACTAGCACGGGGACCCAGTACTTC.

This clonotype appeared a few times. This chain connects TRBV11-3 to TRBJ2-1, with D perhaps matching TRBD1 or TRBD2 (5 bases each). This CDR3 is built from 15 residues. Germline CDR1 SGHNT, CDR2 YENEEA. V shed 1 base and J shed 2 bases, with 9 bases lying between them. The chain's CDR3 is CASSLGGVPYNEQFF. As DNA, the CDR3 is TGTGCCAGCAGCTTAGGAGGGGTACCCTACAATGAGCAGTTCTTC.

This clonotype showed up many times. This chain connects TRBV5-1 to TRBJ2-1; the match to TRBD2 covers 11 bases. This CDR3 region has 13 residues. The J segment lost 9 bases and the V segment lost 4 bases, leaving 3 bases of the junction unmatched. Germline CDR1 is SGHRS and CDR2 is YFSETQ. This CDR3 is CASSQLAGAEQFF. CDR3 sequence (DNA): TGCGCCAGCAGCCAACTAGCGGGAGCTGAGCAGTTCTTC.

There are many counts of this clonotype. V gene TRBV7-3 combines with J gene TRBJ1-2, with D unresolved. This CDR3 has 15 residues. Deletions cut 3 bases from V and 4 bases from J, with 15 bases between. The germline V gene encodes CDR1 SGHTA and CDR2 FQGTGA. The DNA of the CDR3 is TGTGCCAGCAGCTTTTCTTCGACGGACCTCTATGGCTACACCTTC. It translates to CASSFSSTDLYGYTF. The entire variable domain, with the rest obtained from reference TRBV7-3 and TRBJ1-2, is as follows: GAGVSQTPSNKVTEKGKYVELRCDPISGHTALYWYRQSLGQGPEFLIYFQGTGAADDSGLPNDRFFAVRPEGSVSTLKIQRTERGDSAVYLCASSFSSTDLYGYTFGSGTRLTVV.

This clonotype came up many times. V and J are TRBV28 and TRBJ2-1, with 9 nucleotides matching TRBD2. Germline trimming cut 6 bases from V and 0 bases from J; bases unmatched to any gene: 3. CDR3 length: 15 residues. Per the germline V gene, CDR1 is MDHEN and CDR2 is SYDVKM. CDR3 coding DNA: TGTGCCAGCAGAGATAGCGGGAGCTCCTACAATGAGCAGTTCTTC. Its protein product is CASRDSGSSYNEQFF.

The table lists this clonotype with a few counts. This chain joins TRBV6-1 and TRBJ1-6; no definite D call. This CDR3 contains 14 residues. Germline-derived CDR1 and CDR2 are MNHNS and SASEGT. The ends were cut back, 5 bases at V and 10 bases at J, with 15 bases in the middle. CDR3 in amino acids: CASSNSLLRSPLHF. The CDR3 bases are TGTGCCAGCAGTAACTCTCTCTTGAGGTCACCCCTCCACTTT.

The chain joins TRBV5-1 to TRBJ2-5, with D perhaps TRBD1 (8 bases). The CDR3 sequence is 13 residues long. In germline, CDR1 is SGHRS, CDR2 YFSETQ. The V gene lost 0 bases and the J gene lost 14 bases, with 17 bases spanning the gap. The CDR3 loop reads CASSLARGQRDYF. The CDR3 DNA reads as TGCGCCAGCAGCTTGGCCAGGGGGCAGCGGGATTACTTC.

This clonotype was found a few times. The V and J genes are TRBV20-1 and TRBJ1-5; 7 positions match TRBD1. Germline CDR1 DFQATT, CDR2 SNEGSKA (reference sequence). V shed 3 bases and J 9 bases; nucleotides not matched to a gene: 17. The CDR3 has 16 residues. This CDR3 is CSARPTLGTAPRPQHF. DNA of the CDR3: TGCAGTGCTAGGCCCACGCTTGGGACAGCCCCCCGGCCCCAGCATTTT.

This clonotype appeared a few times. This chain connects TRBV20-1 to TRBJ2-1; D is unresolved. This CDR3 is built from 15 residues. Germline-derived CDR1 and CDR2 are DFQATT and SNEGSKA (reference sequence). The ends were cut back, 0 bases at V and 0 bases at J, with 9 bases in the middle. CDR3 amino acids: CSARDDVNSYNEQFF. The CDR3, as DNA: TGCAGTGCTAGAGATGACGTCAACTCCTACAATGAGCAGTTCTTC.

This clonotype was seen more than once but under ten times. CDR3 sequence reads: CASRFRVSGANVLTF. Written as DNA, the CDR3 is TGTGCCAGTAGATTTAGGGTCTCTGGGGCCAACGTCCTGACTTTC. The J gene is TRBJ2-6, the V gene TRBV6-1; D gene ambiguous. CDR1 is MNHNS and CDR2 is SASEGT in the germline V gene. V shed 9 bases and J shed 0 bases, with 12 bases lying between them. The CDR3 spans 15 residues.

This clonotype has a handful of counts. The chain couples TRBV3-1 to TRBJ2-7; D may be TRBD2 (5 bases). Germline lookup yields CDR1 LGHDT and CDR2 YNNKEL (reference sequence). V gave up 1 base and J gave up 6 bases, with 7 bases separating them. This CDR3 is built from 12 residues. CDR3 coding DNA: TGTGCCAGCAGCCAAGCCGCGGGCGAGCAGTACTTC. Protein product: CASSQAAGEQYF.

In its sample, this clonotype was seen many times. The V and J genes are TRBV10-3 and TRBJ1-2, with D hard to call. The CDR3 spans 15 residues. The germline V gene encodes CDR1 ENHRY and CDR2 SYGVKD. V was clipped by 7 bases and J by 3 bases, with 18 bases between them. The CDR3 spells CAITSKTGSDYGYTF. In DNA form, the CDR3 reads TGTGCCATCACCTCCAAGACGGGAAGCGACTATGGCTACACCTTC.

The J gene is TRBJ1-4, the V gene TRBV19; no firm D call. Germline V gene data show CDR1 as LNHDA and CDR2 as SQIVND (reference sequence). CDR3 length: 13 amino acids. Trimming stripped 3 bases from V and 9 bases from J, with 11 bases between. The CDR3 DNA reads as TGTGCCAGTAGTATCGGAATTCGCCAAAAACTGTTTTTT. As protein: CASSIGIRQKLFF.

The V and J genes are TRBV15 and TRBJ1-4, with 8 bases identical to TRBD1. V gave up 0 bases and J gave up 2 bases; unmatched junction bases: 2. The CDR3 totals 16 residues. Germline V CDR1 and CDR2: LNHNV, YYDKDF (reference sequence). CDR3 loop: CATSRDWDRTNEKLFF. CDR3 in DNA: TGTGCCACCAGCAGAGATTGGGACAGGACTAATGAAAAACTGTTTTTT.

This clonotype was found a few times. The chain links TRBV18 to TRBJ1-5; D not resolved. The ends were cut back, 3 bases at V and 1 base at J, with 7 bases in the middle. This CDR3 has 14 residues. CDR1 and CDR2 from the germline V gene are KGHSH and LQKENI. The CDR3 coding sequence is TGTGCCAGCTCACCGGGGATGAGCAATCAGCCCCAGCATTTT. Protein product: CASSPGMSNQPQHF.

This clonotype came up a few times. The chain employs TRBV7-3 and TRBJ2-7; TRBD2 matches 8 bases. The CDR3 is 15 residues long. J gave up 3 bases and V 4 bases, and 8 bases lay outside the gene matches. Germline V gene lookup returns CDR1 SGHTA and CDR2 FQGTGA. CDR3 residues: CASSYPETSVYEQYF. The CDR3 nucleotides read TGTGCCAGCAGCTATCCGGAGACTAGCGTCTACGAGCAGTACTTC. Full variable domain (outside the CDR3, taken from reference TRBV7-3 and TRBJ2-7): GAGVSQTPSNKVTEKGKYVELRCDPISGHTALYWYRQSLGQGPEFLIYFQGTGAADDSGLPNDRFFAVRPEGSVSTLKIQRTERGDSAVYLCASSYPETSVYEQYFGPGTRLTVT.

This clonotype occurred many times. The chain has TRBV11-2 and TRBJ2-1; unclear D gene. The CDR3 has 14 amino acids. The germline gives CDR1 SGHAT, CDR2 FQNNGV. V lost 5 bases to trimming and J lost 1 base, with 9 bases between them. CDR3 loop: CASSPPGSYNEQFF. CDR3 sequence (DNA): TGTGCCAGCAGCCCCCCCGGATCCTACAATGAGCAGTTCTTC.

The genes are TRBV29-1 and TRBJ2-7; 9 nucleotides match TRBD2. Trimming removed 5 bases from V and 7 bases from J; junction bases left unmatched: 12. Germline loops: CDR1 SQVTM, CDR2 ANQGSEA. The CDR3 extends over 14 amino acids. The CDR3: CSVFGTSRRDEQYF. The CDR3 DNA reads as TGCAGCGTTTTCGGGACTAGCAGAAGGGATGAGCAGTACTTC.